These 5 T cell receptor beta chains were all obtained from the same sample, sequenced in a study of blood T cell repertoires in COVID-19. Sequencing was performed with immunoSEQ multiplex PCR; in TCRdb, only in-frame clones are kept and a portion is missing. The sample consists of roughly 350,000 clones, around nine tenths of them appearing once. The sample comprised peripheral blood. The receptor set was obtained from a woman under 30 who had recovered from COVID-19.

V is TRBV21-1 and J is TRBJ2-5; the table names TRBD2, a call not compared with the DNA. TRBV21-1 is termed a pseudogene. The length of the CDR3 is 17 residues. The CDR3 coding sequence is TGTGCCAGCAGCAAAGCTTCTAGCGGGAGAACTAGGGAGACCCAGTACTTC. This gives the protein CASSKASSGRTRETQYF.

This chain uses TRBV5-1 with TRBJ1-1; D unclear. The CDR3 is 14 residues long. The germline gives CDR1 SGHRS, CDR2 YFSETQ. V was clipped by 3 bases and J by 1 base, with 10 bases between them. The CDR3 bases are TGCGCCAGCAGCTGGGCTATCAGGAACACTGAAGCTTTCTTT. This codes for CASSWAIRNTEAFF.

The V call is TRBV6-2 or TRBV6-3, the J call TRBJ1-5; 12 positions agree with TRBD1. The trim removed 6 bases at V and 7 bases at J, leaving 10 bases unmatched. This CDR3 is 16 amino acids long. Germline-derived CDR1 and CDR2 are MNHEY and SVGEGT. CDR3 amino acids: CASSRAGTGGWQPQHF. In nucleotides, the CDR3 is TGTGCCAGCAGCCGTGCCGGGACAGGGGGCTGGCAGCCCCAGCATTTT.

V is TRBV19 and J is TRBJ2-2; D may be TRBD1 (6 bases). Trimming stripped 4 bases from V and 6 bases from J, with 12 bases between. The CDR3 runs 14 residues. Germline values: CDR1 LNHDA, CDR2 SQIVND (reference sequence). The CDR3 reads CASSNTGIAGELFF. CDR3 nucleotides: TGTGCCAGTAGTAACACAGGGATTGCCGGGGAGCTGTTTTTT.

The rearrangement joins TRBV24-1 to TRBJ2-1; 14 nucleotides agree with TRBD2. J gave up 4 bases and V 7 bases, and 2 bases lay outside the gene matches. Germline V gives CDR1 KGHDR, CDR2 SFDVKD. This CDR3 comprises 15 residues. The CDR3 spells CATSRLAGGYNEQFF. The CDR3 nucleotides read TGTGCCACCAGCCGACTAGCGGGAGGGTACAATGAGCAGTTCTTC.